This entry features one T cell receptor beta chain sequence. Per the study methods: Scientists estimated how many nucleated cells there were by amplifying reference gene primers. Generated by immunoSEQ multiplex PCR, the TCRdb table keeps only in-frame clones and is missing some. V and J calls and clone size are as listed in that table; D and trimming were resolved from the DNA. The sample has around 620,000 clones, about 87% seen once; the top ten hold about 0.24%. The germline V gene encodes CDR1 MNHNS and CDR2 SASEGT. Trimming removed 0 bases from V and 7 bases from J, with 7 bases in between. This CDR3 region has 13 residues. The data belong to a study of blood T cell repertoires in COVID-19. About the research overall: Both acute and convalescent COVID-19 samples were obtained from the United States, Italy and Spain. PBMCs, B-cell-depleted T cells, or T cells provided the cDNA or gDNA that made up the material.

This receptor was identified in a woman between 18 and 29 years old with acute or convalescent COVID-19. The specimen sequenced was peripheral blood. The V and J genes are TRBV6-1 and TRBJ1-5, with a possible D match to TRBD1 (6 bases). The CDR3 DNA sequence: TGTGCCAGCAGTGAAGCCGACAGGCAGCCCCAGCATTTT. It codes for CASSEADRQPQHF.